These 13 T cell receptor beta chains originate from one sample sequenced in a study of tumor and adjacent non-tumor tissue in lung cancer (dated by TCRdb to 2016 to 2019). RNA was isolated from bulk unsorted tissue, and RNA quality was assessed with a NanoDrop ND-1000 and an Agilent 2100. The library relied on multiplex PCR. This sample was sequenced with an Illumina HiSeq 2500. TCRbeta libraries were constructed through three rounds of nested PCR with primers (Table S4) according to protocols modified from ARM-PCR. The public sequencing data were trimmed at Q25 with fastp and processed into clonotypes with MiXCR by TCRdb, which kept only in-frame beta chains. Rows with a matching CDR3 protein are joined into one entry that keeps the most common DNA and genes. The sample includes tens of thousands of distinct CDR3 sequences, with around 64% observed a single time. 15% to 20% of the sample lies in the top ten.

Material: lung tumor tissue. Receptors originate from a man aged 55 to 70 with non-small cell lung cancer.

This clonotype has at least ten counts. The chain joins TRBV4-2 to TRBJ2-2, with TRBD2 matching over 7 bases. The length of the CDR3 is 16 residues. Germline V gives CDR1 LGHNA, CDR2 YNFKEQ. J lost 2 bases, V lost 3 bases, and 6 bases had no gene match. The CDR3 here is CASSQQAGRNTGELFF. Here the CDR3 DNA reads TGTGCCAGCAGCCAGCAAGCGGGGAGAAACACCGGGGAGCTGTTTTTT.

Of note for this clonotype: One junction end disagrees with the germline gene, perhaps due to a read error. The chain has TRBV4-1 and TRBJ2-2; D call uncertain. The germline gives CDR1 MGHRA, CDR2 YSYEKL. The CDR3 contains 15 residues. The CDR3 DNA reads TGCGCCAGCAGTCAAGGTCCACAAAATACCGGGGAGCTGTTTTTT. Translation: CASSQGPQNTGELFF.

This clonotype was detected a few times. The rearrangement links TRBV11-3 to TRBJ1-4; 11 bases agree with TRBD1. In germline, CDR1 is SGHNT, CDR2 YENEEA. The CDR3 loop spans 14 amino acids. The CDR3 coding sequence is TGTATCAGCAGCCTGAGGACAGGGGGCGTAAAACTGTTTTTT. The encoded protein is CISSLRTGGVKLFF.

To note about this clonotype: A read error may produce the germline difference seen at one junction end. The CDR3 DNA follows: TGCTCCAGCAGCCGATCGGCCCGGGGTTCGAACTCTGAAGCTTTCTTT. It codes for CSSSRSARGSNSEAFF. This chain links TRBV4-1 with TRBJ1-1; D not certain. The CDR3 spans 16 residues. Germline assignment: CDR1 MGHRA and CDR2 YSYEKL.

V is TRBV20-1 and J is TRBJ2-2; possibly TRBD1 for D (6 bases). The germline gives CDR1 DFQATT, CDR2 SNEGSKA (reference sequence). V lost 6 bases and J lost 2, with 13 bases in between. There are 14 residues in the CDR3. The CDR3 DNA sequence: TGCAGTGCCGCGCCGGGACACAACACCGGGGAGCTGTTTTTT. This gives the protein CSAAPGHNTGELFF.

The CDR3 region is CNASSGRWAYEQYF. The DNA of the CDR3 is TGCAATGCCAGCAGCGGAAGGTGGGCCTACGAGCAGTACTTC. The chain uses TRBV20-1 and TRBJ2-7; weak D call: TRBD2 (5 bases). From germline, CDR1 is DFQATT and CDR2 SNEGSKA (reference sequence). The length of the CDR3 is 14 residues.

As concerns this clonotype: A much larger clone lies one base from this, so it may be a read error. This chain connects TRBV20-1 to TRBJ1-2; the match to TRBD1 covers 9 bases. The length of the CDR3 is 14 residues. Germline V gene sequence: CDR1 DFQATT, CDR2 SNEGSKA (reference sequence). V trimming: 8 bases; J trimming: 5 bases; junction bases outside the gene matches: 12. CDR3 sequence (DNA): TGCAGTACTGATTCTGGACAGGGGACGTATGGCTACACCTTC. It translates to CSTDSGQGTYGYTF.

This clonotype showed up just a few times. The rearrangement joins TRBV4-1 to TRBJ2-1; 7 bases are a match to TRBD1. With V trimmed by 1 base and J by 12 bases, 15 bases remained unmatched. This CDR3 has 16 amino acids. Germline V lookup: CDR1 MGHRA, CDR2 YSYEKL. CDR3 loop: CASSQAAGTEYDVQFF. The CDR3 DNA follows: TGCGCCAGCAGCCAAGCTGCCGGGACAGAGTACGATGTGCAGTTCTTC.

This chain joins TRBV30 and TRBJ2-7; 7 bases align to TRBD1. V was clipped by 2 bases and J by 4 bases; unmatched bases: 8. CDR3 length: 14 residues. Per the germline V gene, CDR1 is GTSNPN and CDR2 is SVGIG (reference sequence). CDR3 loop: CAWSLRDRIYEQYF. CDR3 DNA sequence: TGTGCCTGGAGTTTACGGGACAGAATATACGAGCAGTACTTC.

Note on this clonotype: This CDR3 is missing its conserved last phenylalanine or tryptophan, likely due to a read error. The chain employs TRBV4-1 and TRBJ2-7; D possibly corresponds to TRBD1 (5 bases). The CDR3 covers 17 residues. In germline, CDR1 is MGHRA, CDR2 YSYEKL. CDR3 residues: CAGSQEVGLSWSYEQYS. The CDR3 DNA sequence: TGCGCCGGCAGCCAAGAGGTGGGGCTCAGCTGGTCCTACGAGCAGTACTCC.

The gene calls are TRBV29-1 and TRBJ1-2; 10 bases map to TRBD1. This CDR3 comprises 14 residues. V was pared by 4 bases and J by 2 bases, with 4 bases of the junction left unmatched. CDR1 is SQVTM and CDR2 is ANQGSEA in the germline V gene. The CDR3 loop is CSVVKGQGNYGYTF. In nucleotides, the CDR3 is TGCAGCGTTGTAAAGGGACAGGGGAACTATGGCTACACCTTC.

Concerning this clonotype itself: This may stem from a read error, because a much larger clone lies one nucleotide away. CDR3 DNA sequence: TGTGTCACCAGCACCGCAGGGGAGGGCACAGATACGCAGTATTTT. Encoded protein: CVTSTAGEGTDTQYF. This rearrangement joins TRBV15 to TRBJ2-3; perhaps D is TRBD1 or TRBD2 (6 bases each). Germline CDR1 is LNHNV and CDR2 is YYDKDF (reference sequence). The CDR3 has 15 amino acids.

As for this clonotype: One junction end disagrees with the germline gene, perhaps due to a read error. This chain uses TRBV28 with TRBJ2-7; D tentatively fits TRBD1 or TRBD2 (5 bases each). The CDR3 totals 14 residues. CDR1 and CDR2 from the germline V gene are MDHEN and SYDVKM. The CDR3 here is CASTQGAGFYKQYF. The CDR3 bases are TGTGCCAGCACCCAGGGAGCAGGGTTCTACAAGCAGTACTTC.